This T cell receptor beta chain was recorded in a study of beta chain features in type 1 diabetes. Study-wide background: Regarding age, gender and cell yields, patients proved similar to healthy donors. The study's findings and limits: Any HLA effect on TCRB rearrangement was left unresolved by small sub-analyses. TCRB CDR3 length was moderately but significantly reduced in all four CD4+ subsets of Type 1 diabetes patients.

Averaging roughly 100 mL, one heparinised blood draw was given by each donor. Looked up from germline, CDR1 is LNHDA and CDR2 is SQIVND (reference sequence). The CDR3 contains 15 residues. V was trimmed by 3 bases and J by 1 base, leaving 7 bases between them. This clone was recorded a few times. Its antigen remains unknown. The isolated RNA, all of it, was reverse transcribed, so expressed TCRB transcripts were what got sequenced. Profiling relied on immunoSEQ multiplex PCR, and the TCRdb table lists in-frame clones only, not all of them. Among 600,000 to 700,000 clones, over 10% were seen once, and the ten largest hold 0.09% to 0.15%.

The rearrangement uses TRBV19 and TRBJ2-6, with D perhaps TRBD2 (5 bases). This TCR was recovered from a man under 40 with type 1 diabetes. The sequenced sample was naive CD4+ T cells from blood. The CDR3 sequence is CASSIRGSGANVLTF. Here the CDR3 DNA reads TGTGCCAGTAGTATTCGGGGATCTGGGGCCAACGTCCTGACTTTC.